Listed below are T cell receptor beta chains from one sample, sequenced in a study of beta chain features in type 1 diabetes. Data came from immunoSEQ multiplex PCR; TCRdb stores just in-frame clones and leaves some out. The table includes hundreds of thousands of clones, around an eighth detected once. Sequencing used naive CD4+ T cells from blood. The receptors come from a man aged 18-30 years with type 1 diabetes. Each CDR3 is given with its conserved first and last residue. The D gene is left open where the match is weak. Size is omitted from some rows. Given values are once, few, many or a class for expanded clones.

v_gene	abundance	d_gene	j_gene	CDR3nt	CDR3aa
TRBV5-1	NA	NA	TRBJ2-7	TGCGCCAGCAGTGCCAAGGACAGAATCCCCTACGAGCAGTACTTC	CASSAKDRIPYEQYF
TRBV9	few	TRBD1	TRBJ1-6	TGTGCCAGCAGCTTGGACAGGAAAAATTCACCCCTCCACTTT	CASSLDRKNSPLHF
TRBV16	few	NA	TRBJ1-2	TGTGCCAGCAGCCAATCGGCAGTTGATAGCTACACCTTC	CASSQSAVDSYTF
TRBV11-2	NA	NA	TRBJ2-2	TGTGCCAGCAGCGGTGTCGCGGGCGGGGAGCTGTTTTTT	CASSGVAGGELFF
TRBV29-1	few	NA	TRBJ1-1	TGCAGCGTTGAAGGGGTCCCAGGCATGGGGATGGTCACTGAAGCTTTCTTT	CSVEGVPGMGMVTEAFF
TRBV30	NA	NA	TRBJ2-7	TGTGCCTGGAGCATGGGCTTGACACCAGGTCTCTACGAGCAGTACTTC	CAWSMGLTPGLYEQYF
TRBV19	few	TRBD1	TRBJ1-1	TGTGCCAGTAGTAACAACAGGGGGCCCACTGAAGCTTTCTTT	CASSNNRGPTEAFF
TRBV7-9	NA	TRBD1	TRBJ1-3	TGTGCCAGCAGCTCCGGGACAGGTGGAAACACCATATATTTT	CASSSGTGGNTIYF
TRBV30	few	NA	TRBJ2-2	TGTGCCTGGAGGATTGGCGGGGTGAACACCGGGGAGCTGTTTTTT	CAWRIGGVNTGELFF
TRBV6-5	NA	NA	TRBJ2-6	TGTGCCAGCAGTAGGCCGGGGGCTGGGGCCAACGTCCTGACTTTC	CASSRPGAGANVLTF
TRBV27	NA	NA	TRBJ2-3	TGTGCCAGCAGCCATCAGGAGGCGGATACGCAGTATTTT	CASSHQEADTQYF
TRBV30	few	NA	TRBJ2-5	TGTGCCTGGAGTGTCCGGGACTCCCAGTACTTC	CAWSVRDSQYF
TRBV30	NA	NA	TRBJ2-7	TGTGCCTGGAGTGTACTCCCGGCCGAGCAGTACTTC	CAWSVLPAEQYF
TRBV4-2	few	NA	TRBJ1-6	TGTGCCAGCAGCCCAGGGCACGGGGGTAATTCACCCCTCCACTTT	CASSPGHGGNSPLHF
TRBV6-5	NA	NA	TRBJ1-5	TGTGCCAGCAGCCAATCGGGGCAGCCCCAGCATTTT	CASSQSGQPQHF
TRBV14	few	NA	TRBJ2-3	TGTGCCAGCAGCCAAAGCTTGGATACGCAGTATTTT	CASSQSLDTQYF
TRBV18	NA	NA	TRBJ2-1	TGTGCCATCAAAAATGGACAGAAAAATGAGCAGTTCTTC	CAIKNGQKNEQFF
TRBV18	NA	TRBD1	TRBJ1-2	TGTGCCAGCTCACCACAACGACAGGGTGAGGTCGGCTACACCTTC	CASSPQRQGEVGYTF
TRBV12-5	NA	NA	TRBJ2-5	TGTGCTAGTGGTTCACAAGAGACCCAGTACTTC	CASGSQETQYF
TRBV5-1	few	TRBD2	TRBJ2-1	TGCGCCAGCAGCTTTTTAGTAGGGCTAGCGGACAACAATGAGCAGTTCTTC	CASSFLVGLADNNEQFF
TRBV11-2	NA	TRBD2	TRBJ2-3	TGTGCCAGCAGCTTCCTAGCGGGGTGGAGCACAGATACGCAGTATTTT	CASSFLAGWSTDTQYF
TRBV6-5	few	NA	TRBJ1-2	TGTGCCAGCTCCCAGGACTCTAACTATGGCTACACCTTC	CASSQDSNYGYTF
TRBV6-5	few	TRBD2	TRBJ2-5	TGTGCCAGCAGTTACTCGGGACTAGCGGTGTTGGCCCAGTACTTC	CASSYSGLAVLAQYF
TRBV7-9	NA	NA	TRBJ1-6	TGTGCCAGCAGCTCTACCGGTTCACCCCTCCACTTT	CASSSTGSPLHF
TRBV7-2	NA	NA	TRBJ2-2	TGTGCCAGGAAGGTTCCCACCGGGGAGCTGTTTTTT	CARKVPTGELFF
TRBV7-9	few	NA	TRBJ2-5	TGTGCCAGCAGCTTCCCAGTGCCGGAGACCCAGTACTTC	CASSFPVPETQYF
TRBV29-1	few	TRBD1	TRBJ2-7	TGCAGCACAAGGGACAGGGGGCGCGACGAGCAGTACTTC	CSTRDRGRDEQYF
TRBV11-2	NA	TRBD1	TRBJ1-2	TGTGCCAGCCGAGCTTTGGCAGGGGGGGTCAGCGGCTACACCTTC	CASRALAGGVSGYTF